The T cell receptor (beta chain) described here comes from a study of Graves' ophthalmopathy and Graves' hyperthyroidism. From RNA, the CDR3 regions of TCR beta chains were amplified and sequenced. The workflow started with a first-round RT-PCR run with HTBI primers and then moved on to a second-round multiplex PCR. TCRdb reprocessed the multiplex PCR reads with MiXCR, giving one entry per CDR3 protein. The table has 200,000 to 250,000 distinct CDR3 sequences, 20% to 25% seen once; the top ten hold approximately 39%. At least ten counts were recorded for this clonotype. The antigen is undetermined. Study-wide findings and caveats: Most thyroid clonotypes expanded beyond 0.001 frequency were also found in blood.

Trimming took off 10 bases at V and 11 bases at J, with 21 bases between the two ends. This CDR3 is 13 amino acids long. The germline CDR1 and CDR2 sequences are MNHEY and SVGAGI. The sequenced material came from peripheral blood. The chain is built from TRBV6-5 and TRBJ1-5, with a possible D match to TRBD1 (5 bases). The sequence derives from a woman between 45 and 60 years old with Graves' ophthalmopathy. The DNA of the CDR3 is TGTGCCACCACGGGGCCCGGCCCAGGGTCCCAGCATTTT. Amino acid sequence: CATTGPGPGSQHF.